The TCR beta chain under discussion was sequenced for a study of blood T cell repertoires in COVID-19. The wider study: The United States, Italy and Spain provided the acute and convalescent COVID-19 samples. T cells, B-cell-depleted T cells, or PBMCs provided the cDNA or gDNA that served as material.

The Seattle patients, enrolled during active infection, were followed longitudinally. Only in-frame clones appear in the TCRdb table, and some are missing; sequencing was by immunoSEQ multiplex PCR. Of 450,000 or so clones listed, approximately 89% were seen once; the top ten hold around 0.92%. The germline CDR1 and CDR2 sequences are MNHEY and SMNVEV (reference sequence). Germline trimming cut 2 bases from V and 1 base from J; bases unmatched to any gene: 3. The CDR3 sequence is 16 residues long. The specimen was peripheral blood. This chain joins TRBV27 and TRBJ2-2, with 8 bases matching TRBD2. This clonotype was obtained from a man aged 18 to 29 with COVID-19, enrolled during active disease. The CDR3 region is CASSLRTSLNTGELFF. The DNA of the CDR3 is TGTGCCAGCAGTTTACGGACTAGCCTGAACACCGGGGAGCTGTTTTTT.